This TCR beta chain emerged from a study of cytotoxic CD8 clonotypes in ibrutinib-treated CLL (dated by TCRdb to about 2021). As for the study more broadly: The cohort was composed of ten to eleven relapsed/refractory and 15 treatment-naive patients; IGHV unmutated status was identified in approximately 17 patients. The response samples were drawn at a median of 12 months into treatment, with a range of roughly 6 to 40 months. Longitudinal samples were obtainable from about 30% of the 86 participants in the trial. Responses were partial in some 24 patients and complete in 2; after median approximately 69 months follow-up, some 14 stayed in remission and around 12 progressed. Cryopreserved peripheral blood mononuclear cells were obtained before treatment, at response, and at either sustained remission or disease progression. Patients were still on ibrutinib when every remission and progressive disease sample was collected. On average, each sample had roughly 250,000 productive templates and more than 75,000 productive rearrangements.

Roughly 2 micrograms of genomic DNA were extracted from cryopreserved PBMCs for TCR beta library preparation. High-throughput TCR beta sequencing was performed on longitudinal blood samples from CLL patients receiving ibrutinib monotherapy. Patients were enrolled in a phase 2 open-label single-center ibrutinib monotherapy trial. Each clonotype received, on average, around 10x coverage in deep resolution sequencing performed on a MiSeq, where the target depth lay between 1 in 1 million and 1 in 200,000 T cells. The immunoSEQ hsTCRB Kit was used to generate the TCR beta libraries. As for how the authors treated the data: Data were analyzed with ImmunoSEQ Data Assistant and ImmunoSEQ Analyzer, with V, D and J genes assigned per IMGT definitions. Clonality was computed as one minus normalized Shannon entropy of productive rearrangement frequencies, ranging from 0 to 1. Only overrepresented clonotypes making up at least 0.05% of the repertoire of each patient were included in the public clonotype analysis. Some 13 age-matched healthy donor repertoires from immuneACCESS were used as controls for clonality. TCRdb's version of the immuneACCESS table is confined to in-frame rearrangements and falls short of the full clone set. An unresolved V gene accounts for under half of the shortfall where checked; the remainder is of unknown origin. D and trimming were read from the DNA, whereas the V and J calls and clone size are those reported in that table. This sample comprises 330,000 or so clones, roughly 71% of them detected only once. The ten top clones hold roughly 6.8% of the sample.

Notes on this clone: Its antigen remains unidentified. No base quality values were provided; no much bigger clone lies one nucleotide off.

Spanning cysteine to phenylalanine, the CDR3 consists of 13 amino acids. This entry keeps only the CDR3 DNA: 39 bases, framed from base 1. V is pared back by 5 bases and J by 11 bases, with 18 bases lying between the germline termini. The germline V gene (reference sequence) provides CDR1 PRHDT and CDR2 FYEKMQ. Results and caveats for the whole study, not just this receptor: Baseline clonality exceeded that of age-matched healthy donors and correlated strongly with circulating CD8+ T-cell counts. Sampling times were not matched between sustained-remission and progressing patients, and lymph node repertoires were not studied. Clonality increased at ibrutinib response, stayed stable in sustained remission, and fell back toward baseline at progression. Public clonotypes were rare and either shrank or stayed stable during treatment, and the rise in clonality at ibrutinib response reflected expansion of private clonotypes.

This sequence was found in a human donor with chronic lymphocytic leukemia. The chain is made from TRBV13 and TRBJ1-1; tentative D gene TRBD1, with 6 bases matching. This specimen was PBMCs, taken after 36 months of ibrutinib treatment. The bases are TGTGCCAGCAGCCAACATCGGGGGGCCGGGGCTTTCTTT. Protein translation: CASSQHRGAGAFF.